This TCR beta chain emerged from a study of control samples from healthy donors and cancer patients. Data came from immunoSEQ multiplex PCR; TCRdb stores just in-frame clones and leaves some out. Found here are approximately 160,000 clones, about 93% of them singletons; the top ten hold 4.1%. Trimming cost V 2 bases and J 6 bases, with 11 bases left between them. The CDR3 is made up of 15 amino acids. The germline V gene encodes CDR1 SGHAT and CDR2 FQNNGV. The origin of this receptor is a woman aged 60-75 years in good health. Material: blood. The chain recombines TRBV11-2 with TRBJ1-6; tentatively, D is TRBD1 (5 bases). The CDR3 protein is CASSLSQAINSPLHF. CDR3 sequence (DNA): TGTGCCAGCAGCTTATCACAGGCAATTAATTCACCCCTCCACTTT.